The 20 T cell receptor beta chains below were found in one sample sequenced in a study of response to subunit inactivated influenza vaccine. In TCRdb, the RT-PCR reads were re-called with MiXCR into one record per CDR3 protein. The table shows a few hundred thousand distinct CDR3 sequences, with 12% to 15% occurring only once. Sequencing used PBMCs from blood, obtained less than 13 days after vaccination. Receptors were obtained from a man aged 50 to 60 who received an inactivated influenza vaccine.

In its sample, this clonotype was seen a few times. V gene TRBV12-3 or TRBV12-4 combines with J gene TRBJ1-4; D might be TRBD1 (5 bases). There are 13 residues in the CDR3. Trimming cost V 7 bases and J 8 bases, with 14 bases left between them. In nucleotides, the CDR3 is TGTGCCAGCACCGGGGCCGAGGGGGAAAAACTGTTTTTT. Encoded protein: CASTGAEGEKLFF.

The sample holds a few counts of this clonotype. The chain couples TRBV20-1 to TRBJ1-6, with 7 bases that match TRBD1. With V trimmed by 8 bases and J by 5 bases, 9 bases remained unmatched. CDR1 is DFQATT and CDR2 is SNEGSKA in the germline V gene (reference sequence). The CDR3 loop spans 14 amino acids. The CDR3 is CSSRQGWDNSPLHF. For the CDR3, the DNA is TGCAGTTCGAGACAGGGTTGGGATAATTCACCCCTCCACTTT.

This clonotype was counted between two and nine times. V gene TRBV29-1 combines with J gene TRBJ2-3; D might be TRBD2 (6 bases). V dropped 4 bases and J dropped 2 bases, with 13 bases sitting between them. This CDR3 comprises 14 residues. CDR1 is SQVTM, CDR2 ANQGSEA, per germline. The CDR3 is CSVGGAGITDTQYF. CDR3 bases: TGCAGCGTTGGCGGTGCGGGGATCACAGATACGCAGTATTTT.

This clonotype came up many times. The chain recombines TRBV6-2 or TRBV6-3 with TRBJ1-1; no clear D gene. The germline V and J ends were trimmed by 2 bases and 2 bases, with 3 bases remaining between them. The CDR3 totals 12 residues. The germline V gene encodes CDR1 MNHEY and CDR2 SVGEGT. The CDR3 coding sequence is TGTGCCAGCAGTTACACTAACACTGAAGCTTTCTTT. Translating it yields CASSYTNTEAFF.

This clonotype was seen many times. V and J are TRBV4-1 and TRBJ1-1; no clear D. The germline gives CDR1 MGHRA, CDR2 YSYEKL. V lost 1 base to trimming and J lost 3 bases, with 6 bases between them. The CDR3 is made up of 13 amino acids. This CDR3 is CASSQGVDTEAFF. The CDR3 nucleotides read TGCGCCAGCAGCCAAGGGGTTGACACTGAAGCTTTCTTT.

Only a few counts were recorded for this clonotype. This chain connects TRBV5-1 to TRBJ2-5; 9 nucleotides align to TRBD1. CDR1 is SGHRS, CDR2 YFSETQ, per germline. The CDR3 has 14 residues. Trimming cost V 4 bases and J 7 bases; bases outside gene matches: 8. The CDR3 region is CASSLGQGGGTQYF. The CDR3 nucleotides read TGCGCCAGCAGCCTGGGACAGGGAGGCGGGACCCAGTACTTC.

The chain couples TRBV5-6 to TRBJ2-5, with D perhaps given as TRBD1 or TRBD2 (5 bases each). V was pared by 0 bases and J by 4 bases, with 13 bases between. The CDR3 runs to 15 residues. The germline V gene encodes CDR1 SGHDT and CDR2 YYEEEE. This CDR3 is CASSLGTIGGETQYF. CDR3 nucleotide sequence: TGTGCCAGCAGCTTGGGGACAATAGGAGGAGAGACCCAGTACTTC.

This rearrangement joins TRBV7-9 to TRBJ2-7; TRBD1 matches 8 bases. V shed 5 bases, J shed 2 bases, and the junction held 8 bases outside the gene matches. CDR1 and CDR2 from the germline V gene are SEHNR and FQNEAQ (reference sequence). The CDR3 is made up of 15 amino acids. The CDR3 reads CASSPQDRDPYEQYF. DNA of the CDR3: TGTGCCAGCAGCCCTCAGGACAGGGATCCCTACGAGCAGTACTTC. The whole variable domain, filled in from reference TRBV7-9 and TRBJ2-7, reads DTGVSQNPRHKITKRGQNVTFRCDPISEHNRLYWYRQTLGQGPEFLTYFQNEAQLEKSRLLSDRFSAERPKGSFSTLEIQRTEQGDSAMYLCASSPQDRDPYEQYFGPGTRLTVT.

The chain employs TRBV6-1 and TRBJ2-1; 10 bases line up with TRBD2. The ends lost 6 bases at V and 8 bases at J; junction bases unmatched: 13. The CDR3 loop spans 16 amino acids. Germline V gene data show CDR1 as MNHNS and CDR2 as SASEGT. CDR3 protein: CASRNGSGGAVDEQFF. The CDR3, as DNA: TGTGCCAGCAGGAACGGAAGCGGGGGGGCCGTTGATGAGCAGTTCTTC.

This clonotype was seen only a few times. This chain uses TRBV10-2 with TRBJ1-5; TRBD1 agrees at 7 bases. This CDR3 region has 14 residues. The V gene end was trimmed by 7 bases and the J gene end by 3 bases; junction bases not matched to a gene: 6. CDR1 is WSHSY, CDR2 SAAADI, per germline. The DNA of the CDR3 is TGCGCCAGCAAGAGGGACAGTAACAATCAGCCCCAGCATTTT. This codes for CASKRDSNNQPQHF.

The gene calls are TRBV12-3 or TRBV12-4 and TRBJ2-1; D is possibly TRBD1 (6 bases). This CDR3 has 14 residues. V lost 9 bases, J lost 2 bases, and 14 bases lay in between. The CDR3 sequence: CASTYGTPYNEQFF. CDR3 nucleotides: TGTGCCAGTACCTACGGGACACCCTACAATGAGCAGTTCTTC.

The rearrangement joins TRBV6-1 to TRBJ2-2, with D perhaps being TRBD1 or TRBD2 (6 bases each). The CDR3 has 14 amino acids. Germline CDR1 MNHNS, CDR2 SASEGT. V lost 4 bases to trimming and J lost 8 bases, with 14 bases between them. The CDR3 nucleotides are TGTGCCAGCAGTGTCCTTCGGGGGCAGGGGGAGCTGTTTTTT. Translating it yields CASSVLRGQGELFF.

This clonotype was observed at least ten times. V is TRBV5-6 and J is TRBJ2-5; perhaps TRBD1 as D (5 bases). Trimming stripped 1 base from V and 5 bases from J, with 9 bases between. CDR1 is SGHDT, CDR2 YYEEEE, per germline. The CDR3 length is 13 residues. In DNA, the CDR3 is TGTGCCAGCAGCTTGAGGGGCCGGGAGACCCAGTACTTC. It codes for CASSLRGRETQYF.

This clonotype was detected only a few times. V and J are TRBV3-1 and TRBJ2-3, with no clear D. The germline V and J ends were trimmed by 3 bases and 2 bases, with 18 bases remaining between them. CDR1 and CDR2 (germline): LGHDT, YNNKEL (reference sequence). The CDR3 length is 17 residues. CDR3 sequence reads: CASSQDIAVLNTDTQYF. CDR3 bases: TGTGCCAGCAGCCAGGATATCGCCGTCCTCAACACAGATACGCAGTATTTT.

The chain recombines TRBV7-2 with TRBJ2-1; the D gene is possibly TRBD1 (6 bases). This CDR3 spans 16 amino acids. Per the germline V gene, CDR1 is SGHTA and CDR2 is FQGNSA. Between the trimmed V and J ends, which lost 4 bases and 0 bases, there was a span of 13 bases. The CDR3 reads CASSSKQGNSYNEQFF. CDR3 DNA sequence: TGTGCCAGCAGCTCGAAGCAGGGGAACTCCTACAATGAGCAGTTCTTC.

This clonotype was seen a few times. V gene TRBV18 combines with J gene TRBJ2-3; 7 bases are shared with TRBD2. The germline CDR1 and CDR2 sequences are KGHSH and LQKENI. This CDR3 region has 15 residues. The V and J ends lost 0 bases and 5 bases, in that order; junction bases with no gene match: 5. In nucleotides, the CDR3 is TGTGCCAGCTCACCACCGGGGGGGATACGAGATACGCAGTATTTT. Its protein is CASSPPGGIRDTQYF.

This clonotype was observed a handful of times. The rearrangement links TRBV6-5 to TRBJ2-6, with 10 bases aligning to TRBD1. This CDR3 region has 17 residues. V gave up 4 bases and J gave up 3 bases; unmatched junction bases: 6. Germline V gene lookup returns CDR1 MNHEY and CDR2 SVGAGI. CDR3 residues: CASSSRDRGLGANVLTF. The CDR3 DNA sequence: TGTGCCAGCAGTTCCCGGGACAGGGGTCTTGGGGCCAACGTCCTGACTTTC.

This clonotype appeared many times. The V and J genes are TRBV7-2 and TRBJ2-1; TRBD2 matches at 8 bases. The CDR3 contains 20 residues. J was trimmed by 0 bases and V by 6 bases; bases with no gene match: 19. From germline, CDR1 is SGHTA and CDR2 FQGNSA. The chain's CDR3 is CASSSPGVAGLLSSYNEQFF. In DNA form, the CDR3 reads TGTGCCAGCAGTTCCCCCGGGGTAGCGGGGTTATTAAGCTCCTACAATGAGCAGTTCTTC.

This clonotype was detected a few times. The chain couples TRBV5-5 to TRBJ1-1; D gene ambiguous. The germline V and J ends were trimmed by 3 bases and 8 bases, with 11 bases remaining between them. Germline CDR1 reads SGHKS; CDR2 reads YYEKEE (reference sequence). This CDR3 has 12 amino acids. CDR3 loop: CASSSAGWEAFF. CDR3 nucleotides: TGTGCCAGCAGCTCCGCGGGGTGGGAAGCTTTCTTT.

The chain is built from TRBV4-3 and TRBJ2-2; 13 bases are shared with TRBD2. CDR3 length equals 17 residues. The germline gives CDR1 LGHNA, CDR2 YSLEER. J was trimmed by 5 bases and V by 1 base; bases with no gene match: 4. The CDR3 region has the DNA TGCGCCAGCAGCCAAGGACTAGCGGGGGGCCTGACCGGGGAGCTGTTTTTT. Translating gives CASSQGLAGGLTGELFF.